The following is a TCR beta chain sequence with its context. The antigen is not known. These data originate in a study of Tregs in tolerant kidney transplant recipients. Notes on the study in general: Tregs expanded with activated donor B cells seemed most donor-specific. Biological reproducibility was not directly addressed in this study.

Measured with immunoSEQ multiplex PCR; TCRdb has only the in-frame clones, and not every one. The table lists approximately 90,000 clones, 90% to 95% of them singletons, with roughly 4.7% in the top ten. Germline CDR1 reads MRHNA; CDR2 reads SNTAGT. V lost 4 bases and J lost 1; bases outside the gene matches: 5. This CDR3 is built from 16 residues. The TCR was taken from a human donor in good health. The chain is built from TRBV6-4 and TRBJ2-3; 10 positions agree with TRBD2. Sequenced: CD8+ T cells from blood. The DNA for the CDR3 is TGTGCCAGCAGTGGGACTAGCGGAGGAGGCACAGATACGCAGTATTTT. Protein: CASSGTSGGGTDTQYF.